This record looks at one TCR beta chain sequence and its context. No antigen is known for it. Qualities for individual bases were not recorded, and no much larger clone is one base off. TCRbeta CDR3 regions were amplified from genomic DNA by means of the immunoSEQ Assay, a bias-controlled multiplex PCR. The paper's processing steps were these. The number of nucleated cells in each sample was estimated from the amplification of reference gene primers within the assay. To quantify the absolute abundance of each unique TCRbeta CDR3 rearrangement, sequence reads were collapsed and filtered. For each sample, productive Simpson clonality was calculated as the square root of Simpson's diversity index over productive rearrangements. This is the immuneACCESS table as TCRdb keeps it, with only in-frame sequences that have V and J called. A part of the clones is gone; compared with another copy, unresolved V genes explain less than half, and the rest is unexplained. V and J calls and clone size are copied from that table; D and trimming were computed from the DNA. The table for this sample lists 35,000 to 45,000 clones; about nine tenths of them were counted only once. Of the sample, roughly 0.39% falls within the top ten clones.

The entry originates in a study of blood T cell repertoires in COVID-19 (dated by TCRdb to the early 2020s). Study-wide context: The collaborator samples originated in the United States, Italy and Spain and spanned the acute and convalescent phases of COVID-19. The prospective study material was composed of cDNA or gDNA derived from T cells, B-cell-depleted T cells, or PBMCs. The dataset comprised deeply sampled blood TCRbeta repertoires from subjects exposed to, actively infected with, or recovered from COVID-19. The repertoires were made available in a free public database intended to serve as a resource for research on the immune response to SARS-CoV-2. The samples were drawn from two sources: the first 160 participants of the ongoing ImmuneRACE study, and over 950 subjects contributed by 6 global collaborators. A de-identified subject ID, COVID-19 status, age in years and sex were almost always included in the sample metadata. Where available, HLA class I and class II types were obtained from metadata supplied by the sample provider rather than from assay-based typing. Overall study outcomes, separate from this receptor: The amount of clinical and demographic metadata varied by source and participant and was provided uncurated.

Whole blood was collected in K2EDTA tubes by collaborating institutions according to the institutions' own protocols. For TCRbeta analysis, collaborators shipped samples as frozen whole blood, isolated PBMCs, or DNA extracted from either of those sample types. V loses 7 bases at its end and J loses 3 bases; junction bases beyond the gene matches: 11. For CDR1 and CDR2, the germline V gene (reference sequence) lists MNHNY and SVGAGI. The CDR3 goes from the cysteine to the phenylalanine over 15 residues. CDR3 DNA only is kept here, 45 bases in frame from base 1. Sequencing input: peripheral blood. The rearrangement joined TRBV6-6 to TRBJ1-2, and 7 junction bases match TRBD1. The receptor was derived from a human donor in a cohort sampled during active COVID-19. At the DNA level, the sequence is TGTGCCAGCACACGACAGGGAGTTGGTTACTATGGCTACACCTTC. Its protein is CASTRQGVGYYGYTF.